The clone carrying this T cell receptor (beta chain) was observed a handful of times. These data belong to a study of patients and donors after allogeneic stem cell transplantation. TCRdb fed the RT-PCR reads into MiXCR, producing one record per CDR3 protein. The repertoire holds about a million distinct CDR3 sequences, with roughly 18% as singletons. Germline CDR1 is MRHNA and CDR2 is SNTAGT. Trimming left V 3 bases short and J 3 bases short, with 15 bases between. The CDR3 covers 15 residues. The chain links TRBV6-4 to TRBJ2-7; D remains unclear. The TCR was taken from a human donor who was either an allogeneic HSCT recipient or a stem cell or donor lymphocyte infusion donor (not recorded which). It is not recorded whose cells these are; they may come from a transplant donor. Material for sequencing was blood, either unsorted or a sorted T cell fraction (not recorded which). CDR3 amino acids: CASSERRAPFYEQYF. The CDR3, as DNA: TGTGCCAGCAGTGAAAGGAGAGCCCCCTTCTACGAGCAGTACTTC.